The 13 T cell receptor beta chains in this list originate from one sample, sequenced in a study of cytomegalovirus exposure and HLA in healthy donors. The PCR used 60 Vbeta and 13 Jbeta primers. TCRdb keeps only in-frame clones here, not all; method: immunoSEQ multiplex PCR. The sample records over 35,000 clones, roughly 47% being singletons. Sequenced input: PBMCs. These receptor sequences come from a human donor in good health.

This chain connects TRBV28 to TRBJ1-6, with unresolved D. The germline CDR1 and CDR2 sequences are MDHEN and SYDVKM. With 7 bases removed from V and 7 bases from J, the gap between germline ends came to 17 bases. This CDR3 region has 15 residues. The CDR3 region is CASTSPAGQNSPLHF. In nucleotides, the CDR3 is TGTGCCAGCACCTCACCAGCAGGCCAAAATTCACCCCTCCACTTT.

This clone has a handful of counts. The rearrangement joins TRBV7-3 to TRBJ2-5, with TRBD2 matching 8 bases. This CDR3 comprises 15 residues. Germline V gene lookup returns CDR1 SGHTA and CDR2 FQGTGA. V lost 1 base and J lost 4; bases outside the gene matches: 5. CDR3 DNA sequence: TGTGCCAGCAGCTTAATGGCCGGGGGGGGAGAGACCCAGTACTTC. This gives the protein CASSLMAGGGETQYF.

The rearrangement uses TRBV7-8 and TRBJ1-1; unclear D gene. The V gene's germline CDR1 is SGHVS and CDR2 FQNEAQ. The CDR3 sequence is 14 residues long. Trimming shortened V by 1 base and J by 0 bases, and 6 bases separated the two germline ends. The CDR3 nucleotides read TGTGCCAGCAGCTTAGGCCGGGTGAACACTGAAGCTTTCTTT. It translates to CASSLGRVNTEAFF.

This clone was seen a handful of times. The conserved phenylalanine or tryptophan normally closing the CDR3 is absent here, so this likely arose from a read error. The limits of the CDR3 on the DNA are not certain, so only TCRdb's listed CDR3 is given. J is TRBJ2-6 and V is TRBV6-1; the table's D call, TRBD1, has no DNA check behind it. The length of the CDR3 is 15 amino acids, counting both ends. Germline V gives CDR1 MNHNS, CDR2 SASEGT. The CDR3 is CARSERRGTVLRAVL.

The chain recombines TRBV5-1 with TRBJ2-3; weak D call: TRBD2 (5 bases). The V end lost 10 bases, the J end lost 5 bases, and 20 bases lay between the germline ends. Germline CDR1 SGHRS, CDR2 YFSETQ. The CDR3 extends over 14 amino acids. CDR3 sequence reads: CASCDGEMGDTQYF. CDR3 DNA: TGCGCCTCCTGCGACGGGGAGATGGGAGATACGCAGTATTTT.

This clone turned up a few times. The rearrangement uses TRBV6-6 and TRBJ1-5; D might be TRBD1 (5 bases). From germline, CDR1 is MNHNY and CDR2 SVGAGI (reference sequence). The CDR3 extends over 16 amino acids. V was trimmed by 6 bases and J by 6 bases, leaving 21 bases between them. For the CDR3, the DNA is TGTGCCAGCAGCTCCTCCGGGGGAGTTAAGTTTCAGCCCCAGCATTTT. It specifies CASSSSGGVKFQPQHF.

The CDR3 DNA sequence: TGTGCCAGCAGCTTGCGGCGGGGAGGGGGCACAGATACGCAGTATTTT. It translates to CASSLRRGGGTDTQYF. This chain joins TRBV7-3 and TRBJ2-3; 7 nucleotides match TRBD2. The CDR3 has 16 residues. Germline loops: CDR1 SGHTA, CDR2 FQGTGA. After removal of 3 bases from V and 1 base from J, the junction contained 7 bases not matched to a gene.

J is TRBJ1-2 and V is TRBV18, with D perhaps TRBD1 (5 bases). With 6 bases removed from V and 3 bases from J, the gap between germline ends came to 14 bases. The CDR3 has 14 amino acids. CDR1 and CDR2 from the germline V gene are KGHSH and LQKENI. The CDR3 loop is CASSHYTGYYGYTF. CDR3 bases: TGTGCCAGCTCGCACTATACAGGCTACTATGGCTACACCTTC.

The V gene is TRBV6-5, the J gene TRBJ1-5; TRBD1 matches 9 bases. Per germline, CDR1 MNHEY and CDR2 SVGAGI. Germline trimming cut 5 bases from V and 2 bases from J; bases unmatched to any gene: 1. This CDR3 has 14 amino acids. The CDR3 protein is CASSRTGGNQPQHF. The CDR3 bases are TGTGCCAGCAGTCGGACAGGGGGCAATCAGCCCCAGCATTTT.

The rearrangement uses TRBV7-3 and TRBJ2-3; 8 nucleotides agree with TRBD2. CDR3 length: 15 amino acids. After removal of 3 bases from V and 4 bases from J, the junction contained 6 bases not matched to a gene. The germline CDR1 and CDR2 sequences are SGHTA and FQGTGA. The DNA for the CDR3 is TGTGCCAGCAGCTTCGGGAGGGCCAGGTCAGATACGCAGTATTTT. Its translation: CASSFGRARSDTQYF.

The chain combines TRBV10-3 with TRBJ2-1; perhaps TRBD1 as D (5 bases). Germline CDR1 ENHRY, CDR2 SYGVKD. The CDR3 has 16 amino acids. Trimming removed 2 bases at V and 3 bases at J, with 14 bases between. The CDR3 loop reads CAISEGIAGRYNEQFF. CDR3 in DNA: TGTGCCATCAGTGAGGGGATAGCAGGGCGCTACAATGAGCAGTTCTTC.

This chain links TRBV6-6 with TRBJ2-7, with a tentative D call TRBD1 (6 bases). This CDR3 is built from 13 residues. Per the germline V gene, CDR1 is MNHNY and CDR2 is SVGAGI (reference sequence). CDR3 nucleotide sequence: TGTGCGACCCAGTTGGCAGGGGCCTACGAGCAGTACTTC. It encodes CATQLAGAYEQYF.

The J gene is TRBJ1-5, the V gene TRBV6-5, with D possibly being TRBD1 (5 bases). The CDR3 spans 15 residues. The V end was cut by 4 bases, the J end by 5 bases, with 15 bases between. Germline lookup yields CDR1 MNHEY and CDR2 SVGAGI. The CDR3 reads CASSSQGNLDQPQHF. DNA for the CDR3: TGTGCCAGCAGTTCGCAGGGAAATCTCGATCAGCCCCAGCATTTT.